This T cell receptor beta chain was profiled in a study of T-cell reconstitution after alpha-beta-depleted transplantation in children. General observations from the study: Diversity and T-cell counts at one year after transplant derived mostly from new T cells.

This clonotype has only a few counts. Its antigen is unidentified. Germline lookup yields CDR1 SGHDN and CDR2 FVKESK. The CDR3 is 15 residues long. V trimming: 3 bases; J trimming: 6 bases; junction bases outside the gene matches: 11. Using unique molecular identifiers, the investigators prepared the TCRbeta library. Each CDR3 protein is one row after TCRdb ran MiXCR on the PCR reads. The sample holds 98,000 or so distinct CDR3 sequences, 20% to 25% seen once. The gene calls are TRBV14 and TRBJ2-7; 7 nucleotides align to TRBD1. The receptor comes from a boy younger than 10 with acute lymphoblastic leukemia, due to receive a stem cell transplant. The material was PBMCs, obtained before TCRalphabeta/CD19-depleted stem cell transplant. This CDR3 is CASSQDGTAVGEQYF. As DNA, the CDR3 is TGTGCCAGCAGCCAGGATGGGACAGCGGTGGGCGAGCAGTACTTC.